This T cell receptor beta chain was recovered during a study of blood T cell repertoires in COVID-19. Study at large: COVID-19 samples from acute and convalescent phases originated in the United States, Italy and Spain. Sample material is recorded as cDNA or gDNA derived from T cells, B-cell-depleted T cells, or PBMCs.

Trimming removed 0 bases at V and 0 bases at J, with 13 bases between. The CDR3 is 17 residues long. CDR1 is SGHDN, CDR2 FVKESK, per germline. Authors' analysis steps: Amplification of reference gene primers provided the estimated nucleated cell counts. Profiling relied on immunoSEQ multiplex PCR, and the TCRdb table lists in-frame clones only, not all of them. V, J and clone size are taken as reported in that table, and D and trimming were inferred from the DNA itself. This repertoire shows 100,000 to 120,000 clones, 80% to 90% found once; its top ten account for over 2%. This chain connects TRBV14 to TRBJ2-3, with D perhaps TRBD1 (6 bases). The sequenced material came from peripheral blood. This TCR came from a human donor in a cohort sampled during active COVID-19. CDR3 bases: TGTGCCAGCAGCCAAGATCGAGGGGGTCGTAGCACAGATACGCAGTATTTT. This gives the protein CASSQDRGGRSTDTQYF.